The source of this T cell receptor (beta chain) is a study of cytomegalovirus exposure and HLA in healthy donors (dated by TCRdb to the late 2010s). Describing the broader study: In an earlier analysis of 587 of the donors, around 300 Gb of sequence data and 120 million or so unique TCR beta sequences from roughly 180 million T cells were reported. Roughly 300 gigabases of sequencing data and tens of millions of unique TCR sequences were included in an early release covering about 620 HLA-typed donors. Of the 350 to 450 genotyped donors, roughly 76% were placed in the genetic ancestry cluster associated with self-reported Caucasian donors. The study aimed to test whether cataloging public T cell receptors could reveal signatures of past pathogen exposure. The study profiled the T cell repertoires of hundreds of subjects by immunosequencing and related them to cytomegalovirus serostatus. Along with the approximately 650-subject first cohort, a separate validation cohort of over a hundred different subjects was used. To predict cytomegalovirus infection status, the study brought together high-throughput TCR immunosequencing, statistical association of individual TCRs with disease status, and machine learning. A later analysis re-examined previously published TCR beta repertoires from hundreds of donors and added high-resolution HLA genotyping to investigate patterns of TCR occurrence. Rather than drawing on any new phenotypic data, the later analysis identified candidate immune exposures from TCR beta sequences and the way those sequences occurred across donors. An earlier analysis of 587 of the donors used high-throughput TCR beta sequencing to judge whether each TCR beta V gene segment behaved as functional or pseudogenic. Alongside the repertoire data, information on donor age, sex, ethnicity and CMV serostatus was compiled. Genome-wide SNP genotypes for about 65% of the roughly 670 donors were used in a later genetic analysis, which treated that subset as a discovery cohort. Every repertoire in the discovery cohort had been generated on one and the same sequencing platform. Class I and class II HLA loci were covered by the typing at four-digit resolution. Typing coverage varied by locus: about 629-630 donors for A, B, C, DRB1 and DQB1; around 560 for DQA1; more than 600 for DPA1; approximately 470 for DPB1. Roughly five DR-DQ haplotypes were handled as single units for association and clustering, since linkage in the cohort was strong. Across some 400 genotyped donors of the cohort, an average of about 240,000 unique TCR beta nucleotide sequences per donor were sequenced, and roughly 17% of those sequences were non-productive.

Comments on this clone: Its target antigen remains unknown. The input lacks base qualities; no much larger clone sits a single base away.

In total, 500 to 700 healthy bone marrow donors made up the cohort. All cohort members were sampled while nominally healthy, although unrecorded immune exposures were likely present. The donor tested CMV seronegative, placing the donor among the approximately 360 seronegative members of the cohort. Each donor provided a peripheral blood sample, and peripheral blood mononuclear cells were used for TCR beta sequencing. The Qiagen DNeasy Blood Extraction Kit was used to extract genomic DNA from the blood cell samples. At the junction V is shortened by 3 bases and J by 9 bases, with 7 bases in between. The CDR3 holds 12 amino acids from the cysteine to the phenylalanine. Only CDR3 DNA remains: 36 bases, in frame from the first base. The full study reports these points: Most TCR sequences were observed very rarely across donors, whereas some public TCRs were present in many individuals. CMV serostatus was the only immune exposure information available for the cohort. According to a later analysis, TCR association rates differed among HLA loci, with DRB1 alleles showing the most associated TCRs and HLA-C alleles showing the fewest. The sequencing pipeline was judged likely to have produced a cluster of highly shared sequence variants as a technical artifact. A further reported finding was that TCR beta sequences accurately predicted the HLA-A and HLA-B alleles for most subjects in the first cohort. The authors suggested that the approach could potentially be extended to other disease states and immunological phenotypes. Cytomegalovirus status was reported to be diagnosed by the classifier with high specificity and sensitivity in both the original and validation cohorts. When HLA alleles, especially DR and DQ, strongly co-occurred, attributing TCR associations to individual alleles was difficult. In vitro tests confirmed that a few of the cytomegalovirus-associated TCR beta chains recognize cytomegalovirus antigens. An earlier analysis of approximately 590 of the donors showed that most TCR beta V segments appeared in productive rearrangements either about 87% or about 30% of the time, which broadly matched IMGT annotations. Because counts were too low, about 18 rarely observed V segments, including chromosome 9 orphons, were left out of the earlier analysis of approximately 500 of the donors. An association between a missense DCLRE1C variant and V-gene and J-gene trimming of TCR beta chains was found in a later genetic analysis and replicated in an independent cohort. Linkage disequilibrium might explain the correlated functional status among segregating V segments, but an unknown experimental factor could not be ruled out. The study listed approximately 150 TCR beta chains as associated with cytomegalovirus. Because some donors lacked HLA typing at each locus, the association tests relied only on the typed subset. This cohort had only TCR beta chains sequenced, and the lack of alpha or paired-chain data limited which features could be detected. Several of the top co-occurrence clusters appeared to be linked to parvovirus B19, influenza, CMV and Epstein-Barr virus, according to a later analysis. Specific HLA alleles were associated with 15,000 to 20,000 TCR beta sequences at a false discovery rate of 0.05 in a later analysis. Compared with equally common non-associated chains, HLA-associated TCR beta chains in a later analysis were more clonally expanded and had lower generation probabilities. Because the 87-base-pair reads could not distinguish some IMGT-functional V segments, including TRBV6-2 and TRBV6-3, those segments were excluded. According to a later analysis, most CMV-associated TCR beta chains appeared to be HLA-restricted, and the HLA associations seemed to be driven largely by CMV exposure. The presence/absence analyses assumed that sequencing depth was roughly uniform across donors, and that assumption may not be true. In a later genetic analysis, fewer N-insertions in productive TCRs were reported among donors in an Asian-associated ancestry cluster than the roughly 700-donor mean.

Library preparation was by the immunoSEQ multiplex PCR assay. A mixture of 60 forward primers for TCR Vbeta segments and 13 reverse primers for TCR Jbeta segments was used in the multiplex PCR. The CDR3 region of rearranged TCR beta genes was amplified from genomic DNA by a multiplex PCR assay. Amplified TCR beta libraries were sequenced as 87-base-pair reads on the Illumina HiSeq System. The authors' pipeline ran thus. Across the 500 to 700 repertoires, a later analysis counted some 80 million unique TCR beta chains, roughly 11 million of which were shared by at least two donors. A nearest-neighbor algorithm error-corrected the raw reads and collapsed the reads into unique sequences, merging closely related sequences to remove PCR and sequencing errors. V, D and J gene segments were assigned by aligning CDR3 sequences to IMGT reference sequences. For a sequence to be retained, a match of at least six nucleotides to both a V gene segment and a J gene segment was required. A rearrangement was called productive if the CDR3 had no stop codons and remained in frame with V and J, and every other rearrangement was called non-productive. CDR3 was defined according to IMGT convention as the region running from the second conserved V-encoded cysteine to the conserved J-encoded phenylalanine. In an earlier analysis of around 570 of the donors, sequences lacking an unambiguous match to a single V gene segment were excluded. An earlier analysis of a few hundred of the donors called V segments functional above 56.7% productive rearrangements and segregating when the between-donor standard deviation exceeded 5%. A statistical classification framework was built for diagnosing cytomegalovirus status from the catalog of TCR beta chain sequences. In a later analysis, TCR nucleotide sequences were compared against IMGT/GENE-DB human TR gene sequences so that V and J genes could be assigned. In a later analysis, CDR3 sequences and most-parsimonious VDJ recombination scenarios were assigned using the TCRdist pipeline. In a later analysis, each TCR beta chain was defined by its CDR3 amino acid sequence together with its V-gene family, and reads lacking a unique V-gene family were excluded. A later analysis removed nearly 600 highly shared, low-generation-probability nucleotide sequences to deal with suspected cross-contamination and a sequencing artifact. For each public chain, a later analysis derived a clonal expansion index from normalized ranks of inferred template counts within each repertoire. A later analysis computed generation probabilities with a VDJ recombination model fitted to out-of-frame rearrangements, and checked the results against IGoR. In a later analysis, hypergeometric tests were used to score TCR-TCR, TCR-HLA and TCR-CMV co-occurrence, with a repertoire-size bias correction applied to TCR pairs. False discovery rates were estimated in a later analysis by permuting HLA or CMV assignments 20 times. A later analysis grouped co-occurring TCRs with DBSCAN, adding TCRdist sequence similarity when clustering within HLA-allele-positive subsets. Repertoires with fewer than 30,000 or more than 120,000 public chains were left out of co-occurrence clustering, as were five repertoires with anomalous nucleotide sharing. TCRdb mirrors the immuneACCESS table, restricted to in-frame sequences. Some clones are absent from its copies; in checked studies, under half trace to an unresolved V gene, and the reason for the others is unknown. Clone size and the V and J calls come from that table; the DNA yielded D and trimming. The sample table lists fewer than 250,000 clones, about 75% of them with a count of one. Around 2% of the sample is in the top ten clones.

This chain is built from TRBV5-3 and TRBJ1-6; no D gene call is confident. TRBV5-3 is given ORF status, its function remaining uncertain. The sequence derives from a man aged 18 to 30 in good health and CMV-seronegative. Material: PBMCs. Read as DNA, the sequence is TGTGCCAGAAGCTCCTCAGGTTCACCCCTCCACTTT. It translates to CARSSSGSPLHF.